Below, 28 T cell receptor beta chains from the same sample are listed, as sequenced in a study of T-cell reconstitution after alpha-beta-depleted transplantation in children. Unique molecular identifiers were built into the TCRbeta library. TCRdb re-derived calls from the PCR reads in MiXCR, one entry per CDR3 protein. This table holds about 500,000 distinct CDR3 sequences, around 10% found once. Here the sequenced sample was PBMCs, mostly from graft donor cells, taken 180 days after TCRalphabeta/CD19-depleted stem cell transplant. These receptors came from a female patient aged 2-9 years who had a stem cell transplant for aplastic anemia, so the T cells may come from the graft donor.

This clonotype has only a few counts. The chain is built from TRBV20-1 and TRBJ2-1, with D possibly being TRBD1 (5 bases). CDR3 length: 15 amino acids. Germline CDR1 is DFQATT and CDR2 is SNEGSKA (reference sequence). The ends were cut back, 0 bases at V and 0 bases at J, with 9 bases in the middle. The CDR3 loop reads CSARDQGYSYNEQFF. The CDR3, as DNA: TGCAGTGCTAGAGATCAGGGTTACTCCTACAATGAGCAGTTCTTC.

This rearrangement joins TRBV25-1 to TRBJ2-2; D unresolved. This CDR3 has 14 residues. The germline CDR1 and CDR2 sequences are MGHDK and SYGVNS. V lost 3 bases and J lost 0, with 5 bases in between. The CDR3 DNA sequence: TGTGCCAGCAGTGAGTACCCGAACACCGGGGAGCTGTTTTTT. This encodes CASSEYPNTGELFF.

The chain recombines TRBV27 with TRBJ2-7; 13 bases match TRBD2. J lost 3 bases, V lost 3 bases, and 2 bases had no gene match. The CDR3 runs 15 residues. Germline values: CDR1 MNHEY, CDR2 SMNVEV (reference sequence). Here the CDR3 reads CASSLTSGRIYEQYF. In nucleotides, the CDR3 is TGTGCCAGCAGTTTGACTAGCGGGAGGATCTACGAGCAGTACTTC.

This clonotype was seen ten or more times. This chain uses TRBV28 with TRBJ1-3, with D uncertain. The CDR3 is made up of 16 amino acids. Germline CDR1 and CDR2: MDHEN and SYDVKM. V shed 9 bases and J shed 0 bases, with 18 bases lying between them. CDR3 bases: TGTGCCAGTATGAACCCCGGCAAGAGCTCTGGAAACACCATATATTTT. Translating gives CASMNPGKSSGNTIYF. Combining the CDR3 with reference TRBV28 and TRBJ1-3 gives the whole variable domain DVKVTQSSRYLVKRTGEKVFLECVQDMDHENMFWYRQDPGLGLRLIYFSYDVKMKEKGDIPEGYSVSREKKERFSLILESASTNQTSMYLCASMNPGKSSGNTIYFGEGSWLTVV.

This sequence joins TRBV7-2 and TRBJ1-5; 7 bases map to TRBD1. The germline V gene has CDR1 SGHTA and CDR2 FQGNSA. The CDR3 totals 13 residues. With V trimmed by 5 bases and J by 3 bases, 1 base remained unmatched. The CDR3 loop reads CASSTGVNQPQHF. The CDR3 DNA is TGTGCCAGCAGCACAGGGGTCAATCAGCCCCAGCATTTT.

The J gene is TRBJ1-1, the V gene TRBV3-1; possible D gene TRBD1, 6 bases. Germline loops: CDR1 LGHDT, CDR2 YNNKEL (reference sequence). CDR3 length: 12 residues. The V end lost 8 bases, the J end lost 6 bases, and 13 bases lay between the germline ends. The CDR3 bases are TGTGCCAGCCGGGGTGGGGGCTCTGAAGCTTTCTTT. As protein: CASRGGGSEAFF. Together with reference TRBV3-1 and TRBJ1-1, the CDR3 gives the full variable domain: DTAVSQTPKYLVTQMGNDKSIKCEQNLGHDTMYWYKQDSKKFLKIMFSYNNKELIINETVPNRFSPKSPDKAHLNLHINSLELGDSAVYFCASRGGGSEAFFGQGTRLTVV.

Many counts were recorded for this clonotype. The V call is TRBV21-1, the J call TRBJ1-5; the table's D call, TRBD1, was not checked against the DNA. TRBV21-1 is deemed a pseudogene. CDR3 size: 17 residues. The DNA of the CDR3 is TGTGCCAGCAGCACCCTCCAGGGGGGCCGAGAAAATCAGCCCCAGCATTTT. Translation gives CASSTLQGGRENQPQHF.

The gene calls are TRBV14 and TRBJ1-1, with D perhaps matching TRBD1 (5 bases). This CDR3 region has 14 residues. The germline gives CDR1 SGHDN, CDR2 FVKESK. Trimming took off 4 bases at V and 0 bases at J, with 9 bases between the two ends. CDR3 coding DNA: TGTGCCAGCAGCCTTATGGGGGTGAACACTGAAGCTTTCTTT. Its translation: CASSLMGVNTEAFF.

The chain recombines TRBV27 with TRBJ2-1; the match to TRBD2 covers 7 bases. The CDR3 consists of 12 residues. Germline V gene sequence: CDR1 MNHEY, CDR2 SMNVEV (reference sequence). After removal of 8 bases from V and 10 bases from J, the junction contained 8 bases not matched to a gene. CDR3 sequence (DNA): TGTGCCAGCGGCGTTAACGGGGGGGAGCAGTTCTTC. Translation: CASGVNGGEQFF.

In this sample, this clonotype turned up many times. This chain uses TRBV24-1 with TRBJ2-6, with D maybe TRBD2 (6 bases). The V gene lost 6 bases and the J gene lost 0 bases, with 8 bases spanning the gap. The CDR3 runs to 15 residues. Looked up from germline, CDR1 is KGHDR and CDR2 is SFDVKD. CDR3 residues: CATSSGGSGANVLTF. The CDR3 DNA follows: TGTGCCACCAGTTCCGGGGGCTCTGGGGCCAACGTCCTGACTTTC.

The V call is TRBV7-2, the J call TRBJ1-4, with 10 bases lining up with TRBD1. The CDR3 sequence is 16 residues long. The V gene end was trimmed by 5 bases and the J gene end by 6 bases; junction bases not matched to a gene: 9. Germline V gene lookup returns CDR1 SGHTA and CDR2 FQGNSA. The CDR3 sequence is CASSQDRGKAYEKLFF. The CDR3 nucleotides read TGTGCCAGCAGCCAGGACAGGGGGAAAGCCTATGAAAAACTGTTTTTT.

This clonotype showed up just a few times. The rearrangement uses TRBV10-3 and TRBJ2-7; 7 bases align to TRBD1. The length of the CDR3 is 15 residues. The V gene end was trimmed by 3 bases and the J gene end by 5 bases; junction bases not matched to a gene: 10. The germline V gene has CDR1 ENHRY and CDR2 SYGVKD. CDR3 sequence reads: CAISERQGTFNEQYF. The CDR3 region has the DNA TGTGCCATCAGTGAAAGACAGGGCACATTTAACGAGCAGTACTTC.

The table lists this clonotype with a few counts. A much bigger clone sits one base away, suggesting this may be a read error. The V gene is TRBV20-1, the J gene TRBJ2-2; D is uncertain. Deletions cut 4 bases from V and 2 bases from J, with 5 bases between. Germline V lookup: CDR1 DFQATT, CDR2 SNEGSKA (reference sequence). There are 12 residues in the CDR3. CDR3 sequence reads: CSAIGNTGELFF. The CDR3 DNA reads TGCAGTGCTATAGGAAACACCGGGGAGCTGTTTTTT.

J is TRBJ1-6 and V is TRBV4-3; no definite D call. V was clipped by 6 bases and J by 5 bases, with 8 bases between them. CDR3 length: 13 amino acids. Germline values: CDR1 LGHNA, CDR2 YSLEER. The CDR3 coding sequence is TGCGCCAGCAGTAGGGTTGATAATTCACCCCTCCACTTT. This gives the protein CASSRVDNSPLHF.

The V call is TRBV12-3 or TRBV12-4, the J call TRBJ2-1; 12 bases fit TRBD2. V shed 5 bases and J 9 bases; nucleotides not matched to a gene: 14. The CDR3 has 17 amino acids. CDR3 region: CASSPEAKTSGSGEQFF. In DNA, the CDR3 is TGTGCCAGCAGTCCAGAAGCAAAGACTAGCGGGAGTGGTGAGCAGTTCTTC.

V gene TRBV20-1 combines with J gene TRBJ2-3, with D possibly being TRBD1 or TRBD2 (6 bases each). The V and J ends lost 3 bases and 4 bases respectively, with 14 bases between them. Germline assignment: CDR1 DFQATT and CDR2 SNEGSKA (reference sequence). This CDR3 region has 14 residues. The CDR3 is CSARGPRGADTQYF. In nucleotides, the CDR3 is TGCAGTGCTAGGGGCCCAAGGGGGGCAGATACGCAGTATTTT.

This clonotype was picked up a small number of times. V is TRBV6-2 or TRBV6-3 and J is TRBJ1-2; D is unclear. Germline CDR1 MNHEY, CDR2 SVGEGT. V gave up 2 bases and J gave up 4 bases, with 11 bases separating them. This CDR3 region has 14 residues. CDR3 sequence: CASSYDWMRYGYTF. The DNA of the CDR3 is TGTGCCAGCAGTTACGATTGGATGCGCTATGGCTACACCTTC.

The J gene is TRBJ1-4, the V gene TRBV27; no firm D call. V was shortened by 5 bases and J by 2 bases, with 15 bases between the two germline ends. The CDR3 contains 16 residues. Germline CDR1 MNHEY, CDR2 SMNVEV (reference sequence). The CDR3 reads CASSPLGPATNEKLFF. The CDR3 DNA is TGTGCCAGCAGTCCACTCGGCCCGGCCACTAATGAAAAACTGTTTTTT. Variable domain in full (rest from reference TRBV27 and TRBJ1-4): EAQVTQNPRYLITVTGKKLTVTCSQNMNHEYMSWYRQDPGLGLRQIYYSMNVEVTDKGDVPEGYKVSRKEKRNFPLILESPSPNQTSLYFCASSPLGPATNEKLFFGSGTQLSVL.

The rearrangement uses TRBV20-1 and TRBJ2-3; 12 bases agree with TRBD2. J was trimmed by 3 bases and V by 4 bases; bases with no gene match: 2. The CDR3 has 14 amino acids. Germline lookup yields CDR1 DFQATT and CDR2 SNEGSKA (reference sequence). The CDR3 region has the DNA TGCAGTGCTAAGACTAGCGGGAGTACAGATACGCAGTATTTT. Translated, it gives CSAKTSGSTDTQYF.

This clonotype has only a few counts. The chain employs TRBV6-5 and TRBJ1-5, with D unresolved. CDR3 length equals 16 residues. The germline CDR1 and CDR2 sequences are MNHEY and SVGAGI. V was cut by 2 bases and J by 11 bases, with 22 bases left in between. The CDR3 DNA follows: TGTGCCAGCAGTTACCCACGGCCCCTGAGAGCGGGAGCCCAGCATTTT. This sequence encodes CASSYPRPLRAGAQHF.

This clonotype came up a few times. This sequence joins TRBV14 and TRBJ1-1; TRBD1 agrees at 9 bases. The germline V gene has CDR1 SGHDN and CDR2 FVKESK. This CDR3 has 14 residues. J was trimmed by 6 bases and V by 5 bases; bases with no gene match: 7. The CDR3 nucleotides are TGTGCCAGCAGCGCGGGACAGGGAATTTCTGAAGCTTTCTTT. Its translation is CASSAGQGISEAFF.

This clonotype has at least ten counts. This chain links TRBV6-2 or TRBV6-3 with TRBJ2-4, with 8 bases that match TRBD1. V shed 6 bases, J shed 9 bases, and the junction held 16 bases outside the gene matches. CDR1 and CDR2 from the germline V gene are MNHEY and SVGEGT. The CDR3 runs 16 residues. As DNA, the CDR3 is TGTGCCAGCAGACCCCGGGACAGGCACCCGGCGAGCATTCAGTACTTC. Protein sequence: CASRPRDRHPASIQYF.

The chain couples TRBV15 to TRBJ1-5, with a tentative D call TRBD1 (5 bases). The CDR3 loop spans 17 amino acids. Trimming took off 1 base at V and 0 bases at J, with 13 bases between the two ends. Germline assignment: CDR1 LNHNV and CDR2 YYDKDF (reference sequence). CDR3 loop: CATSRGRTTLSNQPQHF. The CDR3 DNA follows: TGTGCCACCAGCAGAGGCAGGACAACCCTTAGCAATCAGCCCCAGCATTTT.

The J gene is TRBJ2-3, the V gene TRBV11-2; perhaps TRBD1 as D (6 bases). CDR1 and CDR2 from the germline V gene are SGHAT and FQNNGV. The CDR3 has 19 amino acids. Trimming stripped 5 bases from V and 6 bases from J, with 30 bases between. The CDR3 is CASSPRVAPHRVYEDTQYF. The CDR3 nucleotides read TGTGCCAGCAGCCCCCGGGTGGCCCCACACAGGGTTTATGAGGATACGCAGTATTTT. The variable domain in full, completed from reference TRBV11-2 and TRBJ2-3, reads EAGVAQSPRYKIIEKRQSVAFWCNPISGHATLYWYQQILGQGPKLLIQFQNNGVVDDSQLPKDRFSAERLKGVDSTLKIQPAKLEDSAVYLCASSPRVAPHRVYEDTQYFGPGTRLTVL.

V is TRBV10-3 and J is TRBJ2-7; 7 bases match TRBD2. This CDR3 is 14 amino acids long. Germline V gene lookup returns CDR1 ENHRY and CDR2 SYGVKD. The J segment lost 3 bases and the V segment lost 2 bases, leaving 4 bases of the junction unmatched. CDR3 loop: CAISEGLVLYEQYV. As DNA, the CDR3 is TGTGCCATCAGTGAGGGACTAGTCCTCTACGAGCAGTACGTC.

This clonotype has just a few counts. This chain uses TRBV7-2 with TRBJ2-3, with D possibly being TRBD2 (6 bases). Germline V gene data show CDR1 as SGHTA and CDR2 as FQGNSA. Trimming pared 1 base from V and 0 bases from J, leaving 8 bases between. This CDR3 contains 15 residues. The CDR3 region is CASSLVLASTDTQYF. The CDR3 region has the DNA TGTGCCAGCAGCTTAGTGCTAGCGAGCACAGATACGCAGTATTTT.

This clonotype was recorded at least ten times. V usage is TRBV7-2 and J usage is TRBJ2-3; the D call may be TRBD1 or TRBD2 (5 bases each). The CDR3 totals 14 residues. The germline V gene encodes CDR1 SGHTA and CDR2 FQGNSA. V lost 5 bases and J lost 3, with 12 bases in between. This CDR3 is CASSPDWGTDTQYF. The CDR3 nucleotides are TGTGCCAGCAGCCCGGACTGGGGGACAGATACGCAGTATTTT.

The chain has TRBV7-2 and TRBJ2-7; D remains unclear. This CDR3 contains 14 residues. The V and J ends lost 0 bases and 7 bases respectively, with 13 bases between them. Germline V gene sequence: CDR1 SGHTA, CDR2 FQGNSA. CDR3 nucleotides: TGTGCCAGCAGCTTAGCGTCGGCGCCCAAGGAGCAGTACTTC. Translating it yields CASSLASAPKEQYF.